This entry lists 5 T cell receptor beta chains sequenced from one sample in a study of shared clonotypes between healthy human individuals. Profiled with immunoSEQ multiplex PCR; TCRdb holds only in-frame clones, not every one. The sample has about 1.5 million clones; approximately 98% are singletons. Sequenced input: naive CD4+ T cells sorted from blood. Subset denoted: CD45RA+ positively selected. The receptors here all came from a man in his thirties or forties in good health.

The chain's CDR3 is CASRSGDRVIYEQFF. The DNA of the CDR3 is TGTGCCAGCAGATCCGGGGACCGGGTGATCTATGAGCAGTTCTTC. The genes are TRBV28 and TRBJ2-1; D possibly matches TRBD1 or TRBD2 (5 bases each). Germline V gene lookup returns CDR1 MDHEN and CDR2 SYDVKM. The V end was cut by 6 bases, the J end by 8 bases, with 20 bases between. This CDR3 comprises 15 residues.

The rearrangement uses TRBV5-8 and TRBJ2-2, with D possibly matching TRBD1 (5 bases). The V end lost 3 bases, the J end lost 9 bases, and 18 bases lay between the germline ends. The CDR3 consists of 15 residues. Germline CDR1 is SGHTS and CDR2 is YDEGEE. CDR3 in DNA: TGTGCCAGCAGCTCAAAACTCACAGGCACAAGGGAGCTGTTTTTT. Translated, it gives CASSSKLTGTRELFF.

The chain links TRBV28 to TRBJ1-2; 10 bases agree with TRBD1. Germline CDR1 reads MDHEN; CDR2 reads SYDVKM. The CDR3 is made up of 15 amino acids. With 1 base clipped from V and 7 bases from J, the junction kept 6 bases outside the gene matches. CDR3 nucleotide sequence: TGTGCCAGCAGTTTATCAGTGGGACAGGGGTCTGGCTACACCTTC. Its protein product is CASSLSVGQGSGYTF.

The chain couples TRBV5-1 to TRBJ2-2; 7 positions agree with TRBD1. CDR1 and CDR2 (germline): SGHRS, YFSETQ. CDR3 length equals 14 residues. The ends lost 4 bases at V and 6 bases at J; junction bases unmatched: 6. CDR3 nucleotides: TGCGCCAGCAGCGACGACAGGGTATCCGGGGAGCTGTTTTTT. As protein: CASSDDRVSGELFF.

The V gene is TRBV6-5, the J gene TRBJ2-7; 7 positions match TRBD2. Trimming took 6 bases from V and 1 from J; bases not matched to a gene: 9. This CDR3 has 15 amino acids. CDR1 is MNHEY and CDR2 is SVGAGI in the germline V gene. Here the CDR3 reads CASSRGGPGSYEQYF. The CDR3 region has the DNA TGTGCCAGCAGCCGGGGAGGGCCGGGGTCCTACGAGCAGTACTTC.